The source of this T cell receptor beta chain is a study of cytomegalovirus exposure and HLA in healthy donors. This CDR3 is built from 14 residues. Germline values: CDR1 SGHTA, CDR2 FQGNSA. V was cut by 7 bases and J by 7 bases, with 14 bases left in between. It was with 60 Vbeta and 13 Jbeta primers that the PCR ran. Clones were sequenced by immunoSEQ multiplex PCR, and TCRdb holds only the in-frame ones, with some missing. The profile shows 54,000 or so clones, 70% of them singletons. Details on this clone: Its cognate antigen is unknown.

Findings and limits, study-wide: According to a later analysis, donors in an Asian-associated ancestry cluster reportedly had fewer N-insertions than the roughly 660-donor mean. Cytomegalovirus-associated TCR beta chains were listed, numbering over 150. Three CMV-associated chains were confirmed in vitro to be specific for CMV antigens.

Sequenced input: PBMCs. The V and J genes are TRBV7-2 and TRBJ1-6; tentative D call: TRBD1 (6 bases). The sequence was collected from a woman in her sixties in good health and CMV-seropositive. The CDR3 spells CASNAQGPNSPLHF. Here the CDR3 DNA reads TGTGCCAGCAACGCACAGGGCCCAAATTCACCCCTCCACTTT.